This T cell receptor beta chain was profiled in a study of shared clonotypes between healthy human individuals (dated by TCRdb to 2018 to 2020). Study-level background: A couple of women and a few men aged 18 to 49 years were included in the cohort. For each donor, three plates each were used for CD4 naive and CD4 memory, two plates were used for CD8 naive, and one plate was used for CD8 memory. Blood TCR repertoires of about 5 healthy adults were deeply sequenced to estimate repertoire size and the extent of clonotype sharing between individuals. Different laboratories and diverse techniques were used to prepare libraries and sequence TCR repertoires, to increase sequencing depth and limit assay-specific biases. Each donor's leukapheresis produced roughly between about 0.8 and 10 billion PBMCs. Overall results and qualifications from the work: Rarefaction of sorted-subset datasets indicated incomplete sequencing despite the large sequencing depth. Across several donors, about 5.2% of naive CD4, 3% to 4% of naive CD8, 2% to 2.5% of memory CD4, and approximately 0.4% of memory CD8 clonotypes were shared. Higher generation probabilities were observed for clonotypes shared by all four sorted-subset donors than for non-shared clonotypes. Estimated clonotype richness was generally larger for naive than for memory subsets. The small number of donors limited the genetic and exposure-history diversity represented. Pairwise subsampling led to the expectation that sequencing depth would affect the degree of clonotype sharing among donors. Only blood was sampled, and tissue TCR repertoires likely differ from those in blood.

The donors were healthy, HIV-negative adults with no recently reported acute infections or vaccinations. Only Caucasian adults living in Nashville, Tennessee, USA were represented among the donors. CD4+ T cells were enriched by magnetic negative selection, after which naive cells were positively selected on CD45RA and the negative fraction was taken as the memory subset. Blood was obtained by leukapheresis, after which PBMCs were separated by Ficoll-Histopaque density gradient centrifugation and cryopreserved in liquid nitrogen vapor phase. Analytical flow cytometry was used to check the purity and quantity of each magnetically sorted T cell population. Genomic DNA was isolated from every sorted fraction and measured by UV absorbance on a Nanodrop 2000c. As regards this clone: The antigen it recognizes is unknown. Nothing much larger sits one base from this clone, and base qualities are not available.

The cysteine opens and the phenylalanine closes a CDR3 of 18 amino acids. Just the 54-base CDR3 DNA is kept, in frame starting at base 1. The germline V gene yields SGHDT for CDR1 and YYEEEE for CDR2. V and J are truncated by 2 bases and 0 bases respectively, leaving an intervening sequence of 18 bases. Using the deep immunoSEQ assay, TCR CDR3 regions were amplified from genomic DNA by multiplex PCR. Extracted genomic DNA from each cell subset was distributed evenly across all wells of several immunoSEQ 96-well plates, and each plate was treated as a replicate. Each replicate PCR for sorted subsets received around 0.2 ug genomic DNA, equal to about 30,000 T cell genomes. Purified libraries were measured with a Qubit 3.0 fluorometer, size-checked on a Bioanalyzer 2100, and measured again with the KAPA Library Quantification kit. A separate single-read 150-cycle Illumina NextSeq 550 flow cell was used to sequence each immunoSEQ 96-well plate. In the source study's methods: The immunoSEQ output contained only junctional sequences without quality scores, so filtering could not match that applied to full-length reads. To assign V/J genes and CDR3, sequences were annotated against IMGT germline references using PyIR, a Python wrapper for IgBLAST v1.9. Reads were removed for weak V/J assignments (E-value above 1e-6), missing CDR3, stop codons, out-of-frame junctions, or ambiguous translated residues. V3J clonotypes were defined by identical inferred V gene, J gene, and CDR3 amino acid sequence. The percentage overlap between two repertoires was calculated by dividing the number of shared unique clonotypes by the size of the smaller repertoire. Three approaches were used to assess repertoire richness: RTK rarefaction, the Chao1 estimator, and Recon v2.1 estimates of unobserved clonotypes. Generation probabilities were computed with OLGA for all TCRbeta clonotypes obtained by the gDNA method from a handful of donors. As stored in TCRdb, this immuneACCESS dataset retains in-frame rearrangements with V and J assigned. A fraction of the clones does not appear; measured against another copy, unresolved V genes explain less than half of the discrepancy, and the remainder lacks a known reason. That table is the source of V, J and clone size, and D and trimming were worked out from the DNA. In all, the sample holds 850,000 to 1,200,000 clones, and 65% to 80% of those were seen once. The biggest ten clones account for approximately 1.5% of the sample.

The receptor chain draws on TRBV5-6 and TRBJ2-4; possibly the D gene is TRBD1, per 7 matching bases. The source material was memory CD4+ T cells sorted from blood. Explained via the paper, the cell subset or site label denotes: CD45RA-negative fraction. The origin of this receptor is a man younger than 35 in good health. The bases read TGTGCCAGCAGCTTTCCTAGCGACAGGGCACTAGCCAAAAACATTCAGTACTTC. Its amino acids are CASSFPSDRALAKNIQYF.